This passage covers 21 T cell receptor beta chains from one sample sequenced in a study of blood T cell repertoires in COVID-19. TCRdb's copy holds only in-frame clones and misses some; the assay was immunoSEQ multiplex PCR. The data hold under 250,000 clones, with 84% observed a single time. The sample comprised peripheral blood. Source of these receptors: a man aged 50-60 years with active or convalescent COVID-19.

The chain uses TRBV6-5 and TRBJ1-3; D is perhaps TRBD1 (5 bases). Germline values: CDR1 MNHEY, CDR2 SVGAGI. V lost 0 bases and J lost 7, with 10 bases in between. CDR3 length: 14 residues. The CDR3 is CASSYSDSGNTIYF. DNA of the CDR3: TGTGCCAGCAGTTACTCAGACAGTGGGAACACCATATATTTT.

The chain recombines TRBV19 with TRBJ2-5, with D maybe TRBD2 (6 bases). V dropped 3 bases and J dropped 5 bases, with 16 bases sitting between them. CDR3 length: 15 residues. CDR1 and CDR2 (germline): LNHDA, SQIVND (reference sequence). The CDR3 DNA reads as TGTGCCAGTAGTATTATGGTAGCGGCGGGGGAGACCCAGTACTTC. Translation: CASSIMVAAGETQYF.

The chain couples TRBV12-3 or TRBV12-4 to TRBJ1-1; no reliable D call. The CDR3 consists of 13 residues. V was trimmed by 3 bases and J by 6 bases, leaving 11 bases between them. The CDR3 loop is CASSFTVPPEAFF. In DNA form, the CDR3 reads TGTGCCAGCAGTTTTACAGTCCCTCCTGAAGCTTTCTTT.

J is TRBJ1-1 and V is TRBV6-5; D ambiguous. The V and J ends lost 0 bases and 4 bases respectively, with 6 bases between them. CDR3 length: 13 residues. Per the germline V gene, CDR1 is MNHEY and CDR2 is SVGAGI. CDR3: CASSYSLSTEAFF. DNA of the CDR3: TGTGCCAGCAGTTACTCCCTGAGCACTGAAGCTTTCTTT.

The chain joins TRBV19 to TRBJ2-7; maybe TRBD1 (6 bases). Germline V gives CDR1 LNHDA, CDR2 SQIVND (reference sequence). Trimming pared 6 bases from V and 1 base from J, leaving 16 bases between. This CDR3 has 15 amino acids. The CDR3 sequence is CASSSGQRVSYEQYF. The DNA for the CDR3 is TGTGCCAGTAGCTCAGGACAGAGAGTATCCTACGAGCAGTACTTC.

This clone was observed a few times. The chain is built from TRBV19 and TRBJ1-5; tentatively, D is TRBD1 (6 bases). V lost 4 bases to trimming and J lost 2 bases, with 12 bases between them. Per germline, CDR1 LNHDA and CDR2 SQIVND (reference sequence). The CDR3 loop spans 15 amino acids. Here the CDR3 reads CASSTQGWGNQPQHF. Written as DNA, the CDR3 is TGTGCCAGTAGTACGCAGGGGTGGGGCAATCAGCCCCAGCATTTT.

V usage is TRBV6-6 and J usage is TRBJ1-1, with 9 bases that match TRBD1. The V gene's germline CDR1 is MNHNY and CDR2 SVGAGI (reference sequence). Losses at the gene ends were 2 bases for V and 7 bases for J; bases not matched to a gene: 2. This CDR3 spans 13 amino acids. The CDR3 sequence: CASSYRGQGEAFF. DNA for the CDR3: TGTGCCAGCAGTTACCGGGGACAGGGTGAAGCTTTCTTT.

The CDR3 bases are TGTGCCAGCAGTGTCTTGGGACTAGGGGAGAAGAAACAGTACTTC. Its translation is CASSVLGLGEKKQYF. This chain uses TRBV2 with TRBJ2-7; the match to TRBD2 covers 8 bases. Germline V CDR1 and CDR2: SNHLY, FYNNEI. This CDR3 has 15 residues. The ends lost 4 bases at V and 10 bases at J; junction bases unmatched: 15.

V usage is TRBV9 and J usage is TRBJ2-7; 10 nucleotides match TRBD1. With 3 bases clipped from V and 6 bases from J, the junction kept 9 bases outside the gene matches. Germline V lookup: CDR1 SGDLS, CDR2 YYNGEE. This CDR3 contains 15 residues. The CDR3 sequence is CASSAPGQGRSEQYF. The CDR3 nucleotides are TGTGCCAGCAGCGCCCCGGGACAGGGGCGATCCGAGCAGTACTTC.

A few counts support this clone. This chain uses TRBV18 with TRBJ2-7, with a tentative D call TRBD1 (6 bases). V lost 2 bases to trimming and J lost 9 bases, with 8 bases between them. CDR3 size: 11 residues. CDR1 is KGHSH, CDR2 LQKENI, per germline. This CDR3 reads CASSPGGAQYF. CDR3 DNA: TGTGCCAGCTCACCAGGGGGCGCGCAGTACTTC.

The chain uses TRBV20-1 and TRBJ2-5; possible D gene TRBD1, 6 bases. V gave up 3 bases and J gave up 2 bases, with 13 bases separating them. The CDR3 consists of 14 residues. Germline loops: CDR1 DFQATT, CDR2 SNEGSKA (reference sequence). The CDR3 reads CSASSEDSQETQYF. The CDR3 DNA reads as TGCAGTGCTAGTTCGGAGGACAGTCAAGAGACCCAGTACTTC.

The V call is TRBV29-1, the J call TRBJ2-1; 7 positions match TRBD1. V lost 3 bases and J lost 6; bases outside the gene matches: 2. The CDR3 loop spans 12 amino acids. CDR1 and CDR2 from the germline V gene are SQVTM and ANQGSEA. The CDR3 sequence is CSVEYRGNEQFF. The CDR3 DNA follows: TGCAGCGTTGAGTACAGGGGCAATGAGCAGTTCTTC.

The CDR3 sequence: CASSLVAGQQYF. The CDR3 bases are TGTGCCAGCAGTCTCGTAGCAGGGCAGCAGTACTTC. The V and J genes are TRBV6-5 and TRBJ2-7; TRBD1 is a possible D gene (5 bases). Per germline, CDR1 MNHEY and CDR2 SVGAGI. The CDR3 is 12 amino acids. Trimming took 5 bases from V and 8 from J, leaving 13 bases between them.

The CDR3 DNA reads TGTGCCAGCAGTTTAATTCCCGGGACACCCCAGGGGACTGAAGCTTTCTTT. Protein product: CASSLIPGTPQGTEAFF. This sequence joins TRBV27 and TRBJ1-1; D is perhaps TRBD1 (6 bases). Germline values: CDR1 MNHEY, CDR2 SMNVEV (reference sequence). The CDR3 has 17 residues. Trimming pared 2 bases from V and 5 bases from J, leaving 21 bases between.

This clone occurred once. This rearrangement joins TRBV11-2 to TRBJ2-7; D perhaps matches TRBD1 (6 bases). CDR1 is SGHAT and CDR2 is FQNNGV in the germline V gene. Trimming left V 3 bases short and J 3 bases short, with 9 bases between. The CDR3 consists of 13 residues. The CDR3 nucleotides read TGTGCCAGCAGCTTGGGACACCGCTACGAGCAGTACTTC. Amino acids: CASSLGHRYEQYF.

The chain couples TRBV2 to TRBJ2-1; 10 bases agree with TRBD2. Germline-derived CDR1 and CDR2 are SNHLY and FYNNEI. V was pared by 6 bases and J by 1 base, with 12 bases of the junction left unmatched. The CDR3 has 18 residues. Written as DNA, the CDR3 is TGTGCCAGCAGCTACTCTAAATTTAGCGGGGGGTCCTACAATGAGCAGTTCTTC. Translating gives CASSYSKFSGGSYNEQFF.

CDR3 nucleotides: TGTGCCAGCAGCACACAGGGTTCTACGCAGTATTTT. Its protein product is CASSTQGSTQYF. The chain employs TRBV7-6 and TRBJ2-3, with D tentatively TRBD1 (6 bases). The V and J ends lost 5 bases and 8 bases respectively, with 11 bases between them. Germline-derived CDR1 and CDR2 are SGHVS and FNYEAQ. This CDR3 contains 12 residues.

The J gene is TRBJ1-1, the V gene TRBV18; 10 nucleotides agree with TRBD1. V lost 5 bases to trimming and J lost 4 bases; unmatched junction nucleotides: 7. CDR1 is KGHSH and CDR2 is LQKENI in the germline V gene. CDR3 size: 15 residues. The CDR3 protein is CASSYLGDRGTEAFF. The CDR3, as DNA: TGTGCCAGCTCATACCTCGGGGACAGGGGCACTGAAGCTTTCTTT. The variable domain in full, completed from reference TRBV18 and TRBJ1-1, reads NAGVMQNPRHLVRRRGQEARLRCSPMKGHSHVYWYRQLPEEGLKFMVYLQKENIIDESGMPKERFSAEFPKEGPSILRIQQVVRGDSAAYFCASSYLGDRGTEAFFGQGTRLTVV.

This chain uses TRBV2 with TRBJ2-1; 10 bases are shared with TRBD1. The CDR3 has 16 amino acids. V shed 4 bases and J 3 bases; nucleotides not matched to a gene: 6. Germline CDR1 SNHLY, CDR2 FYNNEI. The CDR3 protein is CASSGGTGVGYNEQFF. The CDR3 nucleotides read TGTGCCAGCAGTGGGGGGACAGGGGTAGGCTACAATGAGCAGTTCTTC.

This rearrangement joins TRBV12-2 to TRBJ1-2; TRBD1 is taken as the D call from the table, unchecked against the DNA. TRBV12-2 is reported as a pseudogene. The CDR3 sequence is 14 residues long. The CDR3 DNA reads TGTGCAAGTCGCTTAGTAGGAGGGGGCGAGGGCTACACCTTC. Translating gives CASRLVGGGEGYTF.

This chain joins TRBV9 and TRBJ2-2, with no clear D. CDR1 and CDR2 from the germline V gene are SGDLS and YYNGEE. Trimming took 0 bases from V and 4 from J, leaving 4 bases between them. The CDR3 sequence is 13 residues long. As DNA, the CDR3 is TGTGCCAGCAGCGTAGCAGTCACCGGGGAGCTGTTTTTT. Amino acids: CASSVAVTGELFF. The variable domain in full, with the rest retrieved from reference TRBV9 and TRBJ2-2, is DSGVTQTPKHLITATGQRVTLRCSPRSGDLSVYWYQQSLDQGLQFLIQYYNGEERAKGNILERFSAQQFPDLHSELNLSSLELGDSALYFCASSVAVTGELFFGEGSRLTVL.